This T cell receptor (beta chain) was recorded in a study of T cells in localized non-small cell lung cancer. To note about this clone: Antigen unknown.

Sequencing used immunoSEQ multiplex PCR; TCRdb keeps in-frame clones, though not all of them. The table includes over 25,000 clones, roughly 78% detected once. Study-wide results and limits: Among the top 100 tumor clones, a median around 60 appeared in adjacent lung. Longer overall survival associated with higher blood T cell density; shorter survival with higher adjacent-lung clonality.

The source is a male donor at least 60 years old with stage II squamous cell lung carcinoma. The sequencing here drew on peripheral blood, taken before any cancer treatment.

This CDR3 is CSVVNRVTNTEAFF. DNA for the CDR3: TGCAGCGTTGTAAACAGGGTAACGAACACTGAAGCTTTCTTT. This chain links TRBV29-1 with TRBJ1-1; weak D call: TRBD1 (6 bases). The CDR3 has 14 amino acids. Trimming took 4 bases from V and 1 from J, leaving 13 bases between them. Looked up from germline, CDR1 is SQVTM and CDR2 is ANQGSEA.